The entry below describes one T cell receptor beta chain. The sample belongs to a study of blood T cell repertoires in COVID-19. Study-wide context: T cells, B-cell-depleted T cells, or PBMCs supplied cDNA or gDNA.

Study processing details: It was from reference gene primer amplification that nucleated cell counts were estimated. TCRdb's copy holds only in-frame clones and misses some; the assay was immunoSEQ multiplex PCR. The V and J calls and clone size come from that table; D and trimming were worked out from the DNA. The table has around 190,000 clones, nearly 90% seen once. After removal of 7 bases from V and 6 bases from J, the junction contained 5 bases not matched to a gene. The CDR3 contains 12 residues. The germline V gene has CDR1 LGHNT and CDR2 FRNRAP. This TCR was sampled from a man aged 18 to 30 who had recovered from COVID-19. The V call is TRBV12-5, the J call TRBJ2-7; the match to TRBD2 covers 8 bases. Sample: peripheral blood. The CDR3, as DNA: TGTGCTAGTGCGGTCGGGGGGGTCGAGCAGTACTTC. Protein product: CASAVGGVEQYF.